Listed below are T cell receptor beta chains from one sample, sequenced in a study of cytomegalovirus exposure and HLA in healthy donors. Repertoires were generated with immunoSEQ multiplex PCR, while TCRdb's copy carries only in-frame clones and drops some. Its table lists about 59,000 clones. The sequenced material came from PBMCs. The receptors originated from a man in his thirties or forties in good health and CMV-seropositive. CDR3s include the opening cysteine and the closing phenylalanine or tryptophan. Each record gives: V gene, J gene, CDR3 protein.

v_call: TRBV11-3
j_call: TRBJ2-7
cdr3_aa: CASSLARRAYEQYF

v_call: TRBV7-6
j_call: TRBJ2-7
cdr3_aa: CASSQGGEKYEQYF

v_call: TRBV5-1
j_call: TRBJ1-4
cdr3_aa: CASSWGTTLNEKLFF

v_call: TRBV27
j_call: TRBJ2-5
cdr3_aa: CASSLGGTTLETQYF

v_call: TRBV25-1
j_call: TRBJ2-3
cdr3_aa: CASSDAGGLRGDTQYF

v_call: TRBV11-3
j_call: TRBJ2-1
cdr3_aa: CASSSKNRGEGNEQFF

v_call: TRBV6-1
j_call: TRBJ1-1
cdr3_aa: CASRPERWAFF

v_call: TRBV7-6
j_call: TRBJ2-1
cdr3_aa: CASSSSGSSDNEQFF

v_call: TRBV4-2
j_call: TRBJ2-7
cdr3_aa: CASSQFSNSGDEQYF

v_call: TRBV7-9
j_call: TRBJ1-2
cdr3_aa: CASNVPTGPYHGYTF

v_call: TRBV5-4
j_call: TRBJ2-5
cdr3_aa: CASSWHQETQYF

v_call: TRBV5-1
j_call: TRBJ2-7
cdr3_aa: CASSLTTPGEQYF

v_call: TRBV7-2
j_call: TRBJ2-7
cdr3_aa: CASSLAGLNEQYF

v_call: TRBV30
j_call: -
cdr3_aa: CAWSVGQGSYEQYF

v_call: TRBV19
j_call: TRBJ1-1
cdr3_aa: CASLPGQGFYSNTEAFF

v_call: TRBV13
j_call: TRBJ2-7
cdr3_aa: CASSLGGGSYEQYF

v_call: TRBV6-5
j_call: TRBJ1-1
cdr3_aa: CASSPWGGAETEAFF

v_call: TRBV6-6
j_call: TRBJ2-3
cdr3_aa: CASRDPGGTDTQYF

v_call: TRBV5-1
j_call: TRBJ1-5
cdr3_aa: CASSPGGREEPQHF

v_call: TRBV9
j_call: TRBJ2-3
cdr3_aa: CASSVAPKGADTQYF

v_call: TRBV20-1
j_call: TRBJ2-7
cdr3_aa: CSARGPYEQYF

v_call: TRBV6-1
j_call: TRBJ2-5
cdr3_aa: CASSEAKGSYQETQYF

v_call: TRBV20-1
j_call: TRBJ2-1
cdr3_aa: CSAPDGNEQFF

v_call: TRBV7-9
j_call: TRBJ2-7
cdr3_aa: CASSPRENNTYEQYF

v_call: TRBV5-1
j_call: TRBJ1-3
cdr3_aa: CASSTGLTGNTIYF

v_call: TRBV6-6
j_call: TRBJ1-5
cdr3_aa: CASRANQPQHF

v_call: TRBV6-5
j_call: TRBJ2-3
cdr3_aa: CASSLAGGTDTQYF

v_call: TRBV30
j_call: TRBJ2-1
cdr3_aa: CAWSFDNEQFF

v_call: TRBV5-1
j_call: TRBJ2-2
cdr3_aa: CASSLAAQVNTGELFF